This entry describes one T cell receptor (beta chain). The V and J ends lost 5 bases and 4 bases respectively, with 17 bases between them. In germline, CDR1 is LGHNT, CDR2 FRNRAP. The CDR3 length is 16 residues. The sample is drawn from a study of T cell repertoires in cytomegalovirus infection. Study-wide background: Public TCR beta signature analysis indicated the presence of both CMV infection and matching HLA type.

TCRdb called the reads again in MiXCR, with one record for every CDR3 protein. The table has more than 150,000 distinct CDR3 sequences, approximately 20% seen once; the top ten hold less than 3%. V is TRBV12-5 and J is TRBJ2-2; D ambiguous. Sequences were obtained from PBMCs. The origin of this receptor is a human donor in good health (CMV status not recorded). Some clones in this sample may be carry-over from other donors' samples. The CDR3 spells CASGPLARFATGELFF. The CDR3 nucleotides are TGTGCTAGTGGTCCACTGGCGCGGTTTGCCACCGGGGAGCTGTTTTTT.